This T cell receptor beta chain stems from a study of T cell responses to AZD1222 COVID-19 vaccine. Regarding the study as a whole: Possibly, clonal diversity was underestimated; donors were largely white British and included more females. Targeting of unmutated variant regions was reportedly seen in nearly half of spike-specific TCRs. Spike-specific TCR breadth and depth rose after two AZD1222 doses.

Details on this clone: The antigen remains undetermined.

Some clones are missing from TCRdb's copy, which holds only in-frame ones; the method was immunoSEQ multiplex PCR. The repertoire has around 160,000 clones, roughly 94% of them found once; the top ten carry 1% to 1.5%. Second-dose intervals of approximately 4 or approximately 12 weeks were pooled. The sequenced sample was peripheral blood, obtained 28 days after the second AZD1222 dose. This TCR derives from an adult who received the AZD1222 COVID-19 vaccine.

The CDR3 DNA sequence: TGTGCCAGTAGGCCTCAGGGAGGTCGAAGAAAACTGTTTTTT. It translates to CASRPQGGRRKLFF. This chain uses TRBV19 with TRBJ1-4; D might be TRBD1 (5 bases). V shed 6 bases and J shed 10 bases, with 18 bases lying between them. This CDR3 has 14 amino acids. In germline, CDR1 is LNHDA, CDR2 SQIVND (reference sequence).